Included here is one T cell receptor beta chain sequence, with context. This specimen belongs to a study of regulatory T cells in long-lasting Graves disease. In building TCR beta libraries, iRepertoire HTBI primers were used together with Arm-PCR of CDR3 regions. From the multiplex PCR reads, TCRdb called clonotypes with MiXCR, one entry per CDR3 protein. Among 580,000 or so distinct CDR3 sequences, roughly 15% were seen once, and the ten largest hold around 13%. CDR1 is SGHTA and CDR2 is FQGTGA in the germline V gene. After removal of 0 bases from V and 4 bases from J, the junction contained 9 bases not matched to a gene. The CDR3 length is 19 residues. Described time point: newly diagnosed GD, antithyroid drugs for less than 3 months. Preparation of the TCR library used RNA extracted from PBMCs. The same data also went into a second study, on T cells in Graves' hyperthyroidism and ophthalmopathy.

This receptor was identified in a man aged 18 to 29 with Graves disease. The material was peripheral blood mononuclear cells (PBMCs), obtained at new diagnosis, from a patient treated with antithyroid drugs. This sequence joins TRBV7-3 and TRBJ2-1, with 13 bases that match TRBD2. The CDR3 protein is CASSLTPPGLAGLYNEQFF. DNA for the CDR3: TGTGCCAGCAGCTTAACACCTCCGGGACTAGCGGGATTATACAATGAGCAGTTCTTC.